These 8 T cell receptor beta chains share one sample of origin, sequenced in a study of graft-versus-host responses after intestinal transplantation. The data were produced by immunoSEQ multiplex PCR, yet TCRdb's version contains in-frame clones alone and is incomplete. The table shows about 15,000 clones, with around three fifths occurring only once. Researchers processed graft tissue to release intraepithelial and lamina propria lymphocytes. The starting material was ileum tissue, obtained 524 days after transplant. Receptors were obtained from a human patient who received an intestinal transplant, so some T cells may come from the graft donor.

The chain is built from TRBV19 and TRBJ2-5; perhaps TRBD1 as D (6 bases). V shed 5 bases and J shed 5 bases, with 18 bases lying between them. Germline loops: CDR1 LNHDA, CDR2 SQIVND (reference sequence). The CDR3 has 15 amino acids. The CDR3 DNA is TGTGCCAGTAGTCCCGGCCTCTCAGGGGTTGAGACCCAGTACTTC. Translating it yields CASSPGLSGVETQYF.

The chain uses TRBV7-9 and TRBJ1-2, with a tentative D call TRBD1 (5 bases). Trimming shortened V by 5 bases and J by 4 bases, and 20 bases separated the two germline ends. Germline assignment: CDR1 SEHNR and CDR2 FQNEAQ (reference sequence). The CDR3 is 16 amino acids. The CDR3 sequence is CASSTSTGDAFYGYTF. The DNA for the CDR3 is TGTGCCAGCAGCACATCCACAGGCGACGCCTTCTATGGCTACACCTTC.

This sequence joins TRBV6-5 and TRBJ2-3; 7 bases align to TRBD1. The ends lost 3 bases at V and 2 bases at J; junction bases unmatched: 2. This CDR3 is built from 14 residues. Germline CDR1 reads MNHEY; CDR2 reads SVGAGI. In DNA form, the CDR3 reads TGTGCCAGCAGTTATGGGACAGACACAGATACGCAGTATTTT. Protein product: CASSYGTDTDTQYF.

The chain couples TRBV9 to TRBJ2-7; 10 bases match TRBD1. Trimming cost V 4 bases and J 0 bases; bases outside gene matches: 4. The length of the CDR3 is 15 residues. CDR1 is SGDLS and CDR2 is YYNGEE in the germline V gene. The CDR3 DNA follows: TGTGCCAGCAGCCCTCGGACAGGGGGCTCCTACGAGCAGTACTTC. The encoded protein is CASSPRTGGSYEQYF.

This chain uses TRBV18 with TRBJ2-3; D is perhaps TRBD1 (6 bases). V dropped 4 bases and J dropped 2 bases, with 16 bases sitting between them. The CDR3 covers 16 residues. CDR1 is KGHSH and CDR2 is LQKENI in the germline V gene. The CDR3 reads CASSLGQLPNTDTQYF. The CDR3, as DNA: TGTGCCAGCTCACTAGGACAGCTACCTAACACAGATACGCAGTATTTT.

The genes are TRBV28 and TRBJ2-3, with 7 nucleotides matching TRBD1. J gave up 4 bases and V 5 bases, and 15 bases lay outside the gene matches. Germline assignment: CDR1 MDHEN and CDR2 SYDVKM. The CDR3 is made up of 17 amino acids. CDR3 residues: CASSDSTRDRRPDTQYF. In DNA, the CDR3 is TGTGCCAGCAGTGATAGTACCCGGGACAGAAGACCAGATACGCAGTATTTT.

A note on this clone: Other DNA variants within this sample encode the same CDR3. The genes are TRBV6-6 and TRBJ1-2; D remains ambiguous. The germline CDR1 and CDR2 sequences are MNHNY and SVGAGI (reference sequence). The V end was cut by 5 bases, the J end by 2 bases, with 6 bases between. This CDR3 spans 12 amino acids. Written as DNA, the CDR3 is TGTGCCAGCAGTCGGGGAAACTATGGCTACACCTTC. Protein sequence: CASSRGNYGYTF.

The chain links TRBV7-8 to TRBJ2-2; TRBD2 aligns across 8 bases. This CDR3 is built from 16 residues. With V trimmed by 3 bases and J by 4 bases, 7 bases remained unmatched. Germline V gives CDR1 SGHVS, CDR2 FQNEAQ. The CDR3 here is CASSFSRGGTTGELFF. The CDR3, as DNA: TGTGCCAGCAGCTTTTCACGGGGGGGCACCACCGGGGAGCTGTTTTTT.